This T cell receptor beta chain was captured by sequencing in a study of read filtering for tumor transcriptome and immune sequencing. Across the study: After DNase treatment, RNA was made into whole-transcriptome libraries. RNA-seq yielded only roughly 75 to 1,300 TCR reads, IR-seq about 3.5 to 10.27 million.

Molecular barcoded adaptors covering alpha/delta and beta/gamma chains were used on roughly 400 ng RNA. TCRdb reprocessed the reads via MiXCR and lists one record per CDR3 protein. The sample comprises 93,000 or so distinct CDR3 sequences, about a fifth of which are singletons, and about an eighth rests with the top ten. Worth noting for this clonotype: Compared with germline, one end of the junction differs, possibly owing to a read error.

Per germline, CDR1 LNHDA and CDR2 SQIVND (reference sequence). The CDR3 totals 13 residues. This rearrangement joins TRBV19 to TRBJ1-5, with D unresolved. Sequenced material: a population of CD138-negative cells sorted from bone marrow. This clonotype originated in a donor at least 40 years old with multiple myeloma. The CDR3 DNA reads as TGTGCCAGTAGTTTCGGGGTTCATCAGCCCCGGCATTTT. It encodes CASSFGVHQPRHF.